The 10 T cell receptor beta chains below come from one sample, sequenced in a study of blood T cells in healthy people across ages. Then a second PCR, running roughly 7 to 11 cycles, was carried out with a sample-barcoded 5' primer and a J-beta primer mix. TCRdb ran MiXCR on the 5' RACE reads and lists one entry per CDR3 protein. The sample has around 1.5 million distinct CDR3 sequences, approximately 60% seen once. Material for sequencing was blood. Every receptor here comes from a young man in good health.

The rearrangement joins TRBV7-6 to TRBJ2-7, with a possible D match to TRBD2 (5 bases). TRBJ2-1 matches the DNA end more closely, so the J call is doubtful. Per the germline V gene, CDR1 is SGHVS and CDR2 is FNYEAQ. The CDR3 length is 14 residues. For the CDR3, the DNA is TGTGCCAGCAGCTTAGGGCCCTTAGCGAGTGAGCAGTTCTTC. Translated, it gives CASSLGPLASEQFF.

This clonotype was counted between two and nine times. V gene TRBV27 combines with J gene TRBJ1-2; D might be TRBD1 (6 bases). Deletions cut 1 base from V and 4 bases from J, with 19 bases between. The CDR3 runs 17 residues. Germline CDR1 is MNHEY and CDR2 is SMNVEV (reference sequence). The CDR3 nucleotides read TGTGCCAGCAGTTTATTTACGGGGGCACTTTCGACCTATGGCTACACCTTC. As protein: CASSLFTGALSTYGYTF.

The chain employs TRBV20-1 and TRBJ1-2, with D possibly TRBD1 on 6 matching bases. The CDR3 runs 14 residues. Per the germline V gene, CDR1 is DFQATT and CDR2 is SNEGSKA (reference sequence). Trimming removed 4 bases at V and 7 bases at J, with 19 bases between. DNA of the CDR3: TGCAGTGCTACACCAAACCAGGGGATCGGTGGCTACACCTTC. The encoded protein is CSATPNQGIGGYTF.

The genes are TRBV3-1 and TRBJ2-4; D is perhaps TRBD1 (5 bases). The assigned J gene may be wrong: the sequence end matches TRBJ2-7 better. Germline V gives CDR1 LGHDT, CDR2 YNNKEL (reference sequence). This CDR3 comprises 15 residues. The CDR3 sequence is CASSQDARGLYEQYF. In DNA form, the CDR3 reads TGTGCCAGCAGCCAAGATGCAAGGGGCCTCTACGAGCAGTACTTC.

The CDR3 DNA reads as TGTGCCAGCAGCGCCCAGGGCCCCACCCCCGGGAATGAGCAGTTCTTC. It yields the protein CASSAQGPTPGNEQFF. J is TRBJ2-1 and V is TRBV6-6; possible D gene TRBD1, 5 bases. The CDR3 contains 16 residues. The germline CDR1 and CDR2 sequences are MNHNY and SVGAGI (reference sequence). The V end was cut by 6 bases, the J end by 7 bases, with 22 bases between.

V gene TRBV4-1 combines with J gene TRBJ2-7, with a tentative D call TRBD2 (6 bases). CDR1 MGHRA and CDR2 YSYEKL come from the germline V gene. The V end was cut by 4 bases, the J end by 5 bases, with 18 bases between. There are 15 residues in the CDR3. The CDR3 bases are TGCGCCAGCAGCCTGGGGACTGGCTTGGCCCACGAGCAGTACTTC. This encodes CASSLGTGLAHEQYF.

The CDR3 region has the DNA TGCGCCACACAAGGGCTCCCAGATACGCAGTATTTT. This encodes CATQGLPDTQYF. V and J are TRBV29-1 and TRBJ2-3; D is unclear. Germline CDR1 reads SQVTM; CDR2 reads ANQGSEA. The CDR3 has 12 amino acids.

This chain uses TRBV6-2 or TRBV6-3 with TRBJ2-5, with D hard to call. The CDR3 is 13 amino acids. Germline-derived CDR1 and CDR2 are MNHEY and SVGEGT. Trimming took off 6 bases at V and 5 bases at J, with 13 bases between the two ends. CDR3 DNA: TGTGCCAGCAGCATGGATGACGGGGAGACCCAGTACTTC. Amino acid sequence: CASSMDDGETQYF.

The chain couples TRBV4-1 to TRBJ2-7; D remains ambiguous. Trimming cost V 3 bases and J 0 bases, with 9 bases left between them. Germline values: CDR1 MGHRA, CDR2 YSYEKL. The CDR3 contains 14 residues. Here the CDR3 reads CASSQGSDSYEQYF. The CDR3 DNA reads as TGCGCCAGCAGCCAGGGGTCAGACTCCTACGAGCAGTACTTC.

This chain uses TRBV20-1 with TRBJ2-1; D possibly matches TRBD1 or TRBD2 (5 bases each). Trimming took 6 bases from V and 13 from J, leaving 13 bases between them. The CDR3 runs 10 residues. CDR1 DFQATT and CDR2 SNEGSKA come from the germline V gene (reference sequence). The CDR3 DNA is TGCAGTGCCGACAGCGGCCCTCAGTTCTTC. Amino acids: CSADSGPQFF.